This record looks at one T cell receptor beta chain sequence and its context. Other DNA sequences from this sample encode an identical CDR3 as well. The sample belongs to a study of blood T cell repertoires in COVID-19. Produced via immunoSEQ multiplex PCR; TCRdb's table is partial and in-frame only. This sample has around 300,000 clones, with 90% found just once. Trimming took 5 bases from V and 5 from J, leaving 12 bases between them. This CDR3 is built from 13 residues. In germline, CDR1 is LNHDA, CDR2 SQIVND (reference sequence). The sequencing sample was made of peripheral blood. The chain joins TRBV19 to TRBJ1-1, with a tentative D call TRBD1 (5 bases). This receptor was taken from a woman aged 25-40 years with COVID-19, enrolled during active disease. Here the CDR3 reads CASSSVRGTEAFF. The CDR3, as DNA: TGTGCCAGTAGTTCAGTAAGGGGTACTGAAGCTTTCTTT.